Following are 27 T cell receptor beta chains from one sample sequenced in a study of T cells in Graves' hyperthyroidism and ophthalmopathy. Amplified regions were TCR beta CDR3 sequences from RNA transcripts. A first-round RT-PCR of the TCR CDR3 used the HTBI primer set. TCRdb reanalysed the multiplex PCR reads using MiXCR and keeps one entry per CDR3 protein. The sample comprises fewer than 500,000 distinct CDR3 sequences, roughly 15% of which are singletons, and about 18% rests with the top ten. Specimen: blood. All receptors derive from a woman aged 30 to 39 with Graves' ophthalmopathy.

This clonotype was seen more than once but under ten times. This chain uses TRBV4-1 with TRBJ2-2; possibly TRBD1 for D (6 bases). The germline CDR1 and CDR2 sequences are MGHRA and YSYEKL. The CDR3 is made up of 14 amino acids. V lost 2 bases and J 5 bases, leaving 9 bases between the germline ends. The CDR3 DNA reads TGCGCCAGCAGCCAACTAACAGGGACCGGGGAGCTGTTTTTT. Residues: CASSQLTGTGELFF.

This chain connects TRBV3-1 to TRBJ1-5; TRBD1 is a possible D gene (5 bases). V dropped 5 bases and J dropped 6 bases, with 17 bases sitting between them. Germline V gene lookup returns CDR1 LGHDT and CDR2 YNNKEL (reference sequence). The CDR3 spans 15 residues. CDR3 DNA sequence: TGTGCCAGCAGCACGGGGCGCGAGGGCACTCAGCCCCAGCATTTT. Residues: CASSTGREGTQPQHF.

In its sample, this clonotype was seen a few times. This sequence joins TRBV5-8 and TRBJ2-2; 12 bases agree with TRBD2. J gave up 6 bases and V 5 bases, and 5 bases lay outside the gene matches. The CDR3 has 15 residues. Germline V gene sequence: CDR1 SGHTS, CDR2 YDEGEE. The CDR3 region has the DNA TGTGCCAGCAGTTACCGACTAGCGGGAGCCGGGGAGCTGTTTTTT. Its translation is CASSYRLAGAGELFF. Based on the CDR3 plus reference TRBV5-8 and TRBJ2-2, the full variable domain is EAGVTQSPTHLIKTRGQQATLRCSPISGHTSVYWYQQALGLGLQFLLWYDEGEERNRGNFPPRFSGRQFPNYSSELNVNALELEDSALYLCASSYRLAGAGELFFGEGSRLTVL.

The chain combines TRBV20-1 with TRBJ1-2, with 9 bases lining up with TRBD1. The V segment lost 2 bases and the J segment 6 bases; nucleotides outside the gene matches: 4. This CDR3 is built from 13 residues. CDR1 DFQATT and CDR2 SNEGSKA come from the germline V gene (reference sequence). The DNA of the CDR3 is TGCAGTGCTAGACACAGGGGGCTACATGGCTACACCTTC. Translating gives CSARHRGLHGYTF.

In this sample, this clonotype turned up a few times. This sequence joins TRBV6-1 and TRBJ1-1; D might be TRBD1 (6 bases). Germline V gives CDR1 MNHNS, CDR2 SASEGT. The ends were cut back, 6 bases at V and 4 bases at J, with 15 bases in the middle. The CDR3 contains 14 residues. CDR3 DNA sequence: TGTGCCAGCAGAGACTCACAGGGTTCCACTGAAGCTTTCTTT. This translates into CASRDSQGSTEAFF.

This clonotype was picked up many times. J is TRBJ2-7 and V is TRBV28; D gene uncertain. Germline V gives CDR1 MDHEN, CDR2 SYDVKM. CDR3 size: 11 residues. The V gene lost 2 bases and the J gene lost 6 bases, with 5 bases spanning the gap. CDR3 region: CASSLTREQYF. CDR3 in DNA: TGTGCCAGCAGTTTAACCCGCGAGCAGTACTTC.

This CDR3 is CSVGKLSKADTQYF. Here the CDR3 DNA reads TGCAGCGTTGGAAAGCTGTCCAAGGCAGATACGCAGTATTTT. The rearrangement links TRBV29-1 to TRBJ2-3; D not resolved. The V end lost 4 bases, the J end lost 4 bases, and 15 bases lay between the germline ends. The germline V gene encodes CDR1 SQVTM and CDR2 ANQGSEA. The CDR3 spans 14 residues.

This clonotype was counted many times. This chain joins TRBV2 and TRBJ1-2, with TRBD1 matching 8 bases. CDR3 length equals 14 residues. After removal of 7 bases from V and 10 bases from J, the junction contained 14 bases not matched to a gene. CDR1 is SNHLY and CDR2 is FYNNEI in the germline V gene. The CDR3 spells CASKPDRVGPLYTF. For the CDR3, the DNA is TGTGCCAGCAAGCCGGACAGGGTCGGTCCGCTCTACACCTTC.

This clonotype occurred many times. J is TRBJ1-5 and V is TRBV7-8; possible D gene TRBD1, 5 bases. The length of the CDR3 is 15 residues. The V end was cut by 2 bases, the J end by 5 bases, with 13 bases between. CDR1 is SGHVS and CDR2 is FQNEAQ in the germline V gene. The CDR3 coding sequence is TGTGCCAGCAGCTTACTACCGGGGCGGCATCAGCCCCAGCATTTT. It translates to CASSLLPGRHQPQHF.

The chain uses TRBV27 and TRBJ2-1, with TRBD2 identical over 7 bases. After removal of 3 bases from V and 5 bases from J, the junction contained 7 bases not matched to a gene. From germline, CDR1 is MNHEY and CDR2 SMNVEV (reference sequence). The CDR3 is made up of 15 amino acids. The CDR3: CASSLAGRNDNEQFF. CDR3 nucleotide sequence: TGTGCCAGCAGTTTGGCCGGGAGGAATGACAATGAGCAGTTCTTC.

This chain uses TRBV20-1 with TRBJ1-1, with 9 bases identical to TRBD1. The V and J ends lost 0 bases and 6 bases, in that order; junction bases with no gene match: 11. The CDR3 covers 16 residues. CDR1 and CDR2 from the germline V gene are DFQATT and SNEGSKA (reference sequence). The CDR3 DNA reads TGCAGTGCTAGAGACGGGGGACAGGGAAGTGGGTCTGAAGCTTTCTTT. Translating it yields CSARDGGQGSGSEAFF.

This clonotype has a count of ten or more. The chain has TRBV6-1 and TRBJ1-1, with D perhaps TRBD1 (6 bases). CDR1 MNHNS and CDR2 SASEGT come from the germline V gene. The CDR3 runs 13 residues. The V gene lost 4 bases and the J gene lost 5 bases, with 11 bases spanning the gap. The CDR3 DNA follows: TGTGCCAGCAGTGGAGACCAGGGGACTGAAGCTTTCTTT. It translates to CASSGDQGTEAFF.

This clonotype was seen ten or more times. The chain links TRBV15 to TRBJ1-5; D ambiguous. The CDR3 consists of 13 residues. Germline-derived CDR1 and CDR2 are LNHNV and YYDKDF (reference sequence). The germline V and J ends were trimmed by 5 bases and 5 bases, with 10 bases remaining between them. The CDR3 here is CATSDFRYQPQHF. CDR3 nucleotide sequence: TGTGCCACCAGCGATTTCCGTTATCAGCCCCAGCATTTT.

A word on this clonotype: Possible read error: a much larger clone is one base away. This chain links TRBV2 with TRBJ2-4, with D possibly being TRBD1 (6 bases). From germline, CDR1 is SNHLY and CDR2 FYNNEI. V lost 10 bases to trimming and J lost 3 bases, with 16 bases between them. The CDR3 is made up of 14 amino acids. CDR3 sequence (DNA): TGTGCCACCGGGATAGGGGGTATCAAAAACATTCAGTACTTC. Residues: CATGIGGIKNIQYF.

Many counts were recorded for this clonotype. This chain uses TRBV7-9 with TRBJ2-3; tentatively, D is TRBD2 (6 bases). Trimming shortened V by 3 bases and J by 0 bases, and 10 bases separated the two germline ends. The CDR3 sequence is 15 residues long. Germline V gene sequence: CDR1 SEHNR, CDR2 FQNEAQ (reference sequence). The CDR3 bases are TGTGCCAGCAGCTTTGCGGGGATTAGCACAGATACGCAGTATTTT. Translating gives CASSFAGISTDTQYF.

CDR3 residues: CASSLRLAGIFGNTIYF. The CDR3 bases are TGTGCCAGCAGCTTACGCCTCGCGGGGATCTTTGGAAACACCATATATTTT. The chain couples TRBV7-9 to TRBJ1-3; no clear D gene. The CDR3 spans 17 residues. Germline CDR1 and CDR2: SEHNR and FQNEAQ (reference sequence). V was trimmed by 2 bases and J by 3 bases, leaving 17 bases between them.

This clonotype was seen ten or more times. The CDR3 region is CASSFSGGALFGELFF. The CDR3 DNA follows: TGTGCCAGCAGTTTTAGCGGGGGGGCCTTGTTCGGGGAGCTGTTTTTT. V is TRBV12-3 or TRBV12-4 and J is TRBJ2-2, with TRBD2 matching over 11 bases. The junction had 7 bases not matched to a gene; V was cut back by 3 bases and J by 7 bases. CDR3 length equals 16 residues.

This clonotype was seen a few times. This chain connects TRBV3-1 to TRBJ2-7; TRBD2 agrees at 7 bases. Germline-derived CDR1 and CDR2 are LGHDT and YNNKEL (reference sequence). The trim removed 6 bases at V and 1 base at J, leaving 6 bases unmatched. The CDR3 is 14 amino acids. The CDR3 is CASRGLGGSYEQYF. The CDR3, as DNA: TGTGCCAGCAGGGGATTGGGGGGGTCCTACGAGCAGTACTTC.

This clonotype was observed a handful of times. V gene TRBV5-1 combines with J gene TRBJ1-2, with 7 bases that match TRBD1. The CDR3 totals 14 residues. Germline V CDR1 and CDR2: SGHRS, YFSETQ. The J segment lost 2 bases and the V segment lost 4 bases, leaving 5 bases of the junction unmatched. CDR3 coding DNA: TGCGCCAGCAGCCTGGACAGGAGGAACTATGGCTACACCTTC. Encoded protein: CASSLDRRNYGYTF.

The V call is TRBV5-6, the J call TRBJ2-7, with 7 bases fitting TRBD1. Germline trimming cut 4 bases from V and 3 bases from J; bases unmatched to any gene: 7. This CDR3 contains 14 residues. Germline V gives CDR1 SGHDT, CDR2 YYEEEE. CDR3: CASSVTGSVYEQYF. The CDR3 DNA reads TGTGCCAGCAGCGTGACAGGGAGCGTCTACGAGCAGTACTTC. Full variable domain (rest looked up from reference TRBV5-6 and TRBJ2-7): DAGVTQSPTHLIKTRGQQVTLRCSPKSGHDTVSWYQQALGQGPQFIFQYYEEEERQRGNFPDRFSGHQFPNYSSELNVNALLLGDSALYLCASSVTGSVYEQYFGPGTRLTVT.

This clonotype has a count of ten or more. J is TRBJ2-2 and V is TRBV18; D ambiguous. The CDR3 is 16 residues long. Per the germline V gene, CDR1 is KGHSH and CDR2 is LQKENI. Trimming shortened V by 0 bases and J by 0 bases, and 8 bases separated the two germline ends. The CDR3 protein is CASSPPTDANTGELFF. In DNA, the CDR3 is TGTGCCAGCTCACCACCGACTGACGCGAACACCGGGGAGCTGTTTTTT.

The CDR3 DNA reads as TGCGCCAGCAGCCAAGAATTTTTGCGGAATGAGCAGTTCTTC. It encodes CASSQEFLRNEQFF. The chain is built from TRBV4-1 and TRBJ2-1; D is uncertain. This CDR3 comprises 14 residues. The V end was cut by 0 bases, the J end by 7 bases, with 10 bases between. CDR1 is MGHRA, CDR2 YSYEKL, per germline.

This clonotype was counted at least ten times. The V gene is TRBV7-9, the J gene TRBJ2-7, with D perhaps TRBD2 (6 bases). Trimming cost V 0 bases and J 2 bases, with 11 bases left between them. The CDR3 totals 15 residues. CDR1 is SEHNR and CDR2 is FQNEAQ in the germline V gene (reference sequence). DNA for the CDR3: TGTGCCAGCAGCTTAGCAGGACTACCAGCCTACGAGCAGTACTTC. Its translation is CASSLAGLPAYEQYF.

The V and J genes are TRBV6-1 and TRBJ1-1; D ambiguous. The V gene's germline CDR1 is MNHNS and CDR2 SASEGT. V shed 6 bases and J shed 4 bases, with 12 bases lying between them. The CDR3 has 13 amino acids. CDR3 region: CASSAPGGTEAFF. The CDR3 region has the DNA TGTGCCAGCAGCGCCCCTGGCGGCACTGAAGCTTTCTTT.

This chain connects TRBV20-1 to TRBJ1-1, with 11 bases matching TRBD1. Per the germline V gene, CDR1 is DFQATT and CDR2 is SNEGSKA (reference sequence). The CDR3 consists of 13 residues. V lost 5 bases and J lost 4; bases outside the gene matches: 3. For the CDR3, the DNA is TGCAGTGCTGGCGGGACAGGGGGCACTGAAGCTTTCTTT. Translation gives CSAGGTGGTEAFF.

At least ten counts were recorded for this clonotype. The junction does not match germline at one end; this may be a read error. This rearrangement joins TRBV20-1 to TRBJ1-1; D not certain. This CDR3 is 14 amino acids long. Germline CDR1 and CDR2: DFQATT and SNEGSKA (reference sequence). CDR3 protein: CSASEVTPNAEAFF. The CDR3 bases are TGCAGTGCTAGTGAGGTGACTCCGAACGCTGAAGCTTTCTTT.

This clonotype was recorded many times. The chain is built from TRBV20-1 and TRBJ1-4; D is possibly TRBD1 (6 bases). The CDR3 is made up of 16 amino acids. The germline V and J ends were trimmed by 3 bases and 2 bases, with 16 bases remaining between them. The germline V gene has CDR1 DFQATT and CDR2 SNEGSKA (reference sequence). CDR3 in DNA: TGCAGTGCTAGTAATTCGAACAGGGAGACTAATGAAAAACTGTTTTTT. This sequence encodes CSASNSNRETNEKLFF.